This T cell receptor (beta chain) was recorded in a study of T-cell reconstitution after alpha-beta-depleted transplantation in children. Study conclusions and caveats: It was surviving recipient T cells and thymic progenitors that gave some patients high TCRbeta diversity at day 60. Newly generated T cells supplied most T-cell counts and diversity one year post-transplant.

This clonotype was found a few times. The antigen is undetermined. Unique molecular identifiers were used in preparing the TCRbeta library. TCRdb processed the PCR reads anew with MiXCR; each CDR3 protein has one entry. The table shows 750,000 to 950,000 distinct CDR3 sequences, with roughly 15% occurring only once. Specimen: PBMCs, mostly from graft donor cells, collected 360 days after TCRalphabeta/CD19-depleted stem cell transplant. This TCR was recovered from a male patient between 10 and 17 years old who had a stem cell transplant for acute lymphoblastic leukemia, so the T cells may come from the graft donor.

CDR3 residues: CATSESGGPDTEAFF. DNA of the CDR3: TGTGCCACCAGTGAAAGTGGGGGGCCAGACACTGAAGCTTTCTTT. The chain uses TRBV24-1 and TRBJ1-1; D might be TRBD1 (6 bases). Germline CDR1 KGHDR, CDR2 SFDVKD. The germline V and J ends were trimmed by 4 bases and 3 bases, with 14 bases remaining between them. The CDR3 loop spans 15 amino acids.